This TCR beta chain was captured by sequencing in a study of shared clonotypes between healthy human individuals. Study-wide results and caveats: Rarefaction analysis demonstrated incomplete sorted-subset sequencing notwithstanding large depth.

The study ran the assay at deep level. An even split of each subset's genomic DNA across several immunoSEQ plates was performed. Sequencing used immunoSEQ multiplex PCR; TCRdb keeps in-frame clones, though not all of them. This table holds hundreds of thousands of clones, 98% found once. CD45RO-negative cells were positively selected for CCR7, leaving out terminally differentiated effector memory CD45RA+ cells. Recent vaccinations or acute infections were absent in the healthy HIV-negative adult donors. Details on this clone: The target antigen is unknown.

Sequenced: naive CD8+ T cells sorted from blood. This clonotype was obtained from a man aged 30-40 years in good health.

The CDR3 loop reads CASSLGGTGRNYEQYF. For the CDR3, the DNA is TGTGCCAGCAGCTTAGGTGGGACAGGTAGAAACTACGAGCAGTACTTC. The rearrangement links TRBV11-2 to TRBJ2-7; TRBD1 agrees at 8 bases. With 1 base clipped from V and 3 bases from J, the junction kept 8 bases outside the gene matches. CDR3 length equals 16 residues. The germline V gene has CDR1 SGHAT and CDR2 FQNNGV.